This record concerns one T cell receptor beta chain sequence. Trimming took 4 bases from V and 4 from J, leaving 8 bases between them. Germline V CDR1 and CDR2: SGDLS, YYNGEE. The CDR3 runs to 13 residues. This entry comes from a study of beta chain features in type 1 diabetes. As every portion of the isolated RNA was reverse transcribed, the sequencing read expressed TCRB transcripts. Profiled with immunoSEQ multiplex PCR; TCRdb holds only in-frame clones, not every one. The sample lists under 300,000 clones, 8% occurring once. Source material: central memory CD4+ T cells from blood. This TCR was recovered from a woman aged 18-29 years in good health. This chain links TRBV9 with TRBJ2-2; D unresolved. This chain's CDR3 is CASSPRPTGELFF. CDR3 DNA sequence: TGTGCCAGCAGCCCCCGACCCACCGGGGAGCTGTTTTTT.